This T cell receptor beta chain was recovered during a study of cytomegalovirus exposure and HLA in healthy donors. Study results and limitations: Most TCR sequences showed up rarely, but some public TCRs showed up in many donors. Another analysis was done later, and it associated 16,951 TCR beta sequences with HLA alleles at 0.05 false discovery rate. Specificity of a few CMV-associated chains for CMV antigens was verified in vitro. In most subjects, TCR beta sequences reportedly gave accurate predictions of HLA-A and HLA-B alleles.

Primers: 60 Vbeta forward and 13 Jbeta reverse. Here immunoSEQ multiplex PCR was the method, and the copy in TCRdb shows in-frame clones only, minus some. This table holds about 69,000 clones, about 70% found once. Of note for this clone: Its specificity is unknown.

Germline V gene lookup returns CDR1 MGHRA and CDR2 YSYEKL. Trimming took off 2 bases at V and 0 bases at J, with 2 bases between the two ends. The CDR3 is 13 residues long. The source of this sequence is a woman aged 25-40 years in good health and CMV-seronegative. The source material was PBMCs. The chain recombines TRBV4-1 with TRBJ1-5; D is ambiguous. In nucleotides, the CDR3 is TGCGCCAGCAGCCAACTTAGCAATCAGCCCCAGCATTTT. This translates into CASSQLSNQPQHF.